This T cell receptor beta chain was captured in a study of control samples from healthy donors and cancer patients. The protocol was immunoSEQ multiplex PCR, while the TCRdb copy is restricted to in-frame clones and leaves out a portion. The sample has some 120,000 clones; around 90% are singletons. The CDR3 length is 16 residues. Germline CDR1 and CDR2: MNHEY and SMNVEV (reference sequence). V was trimmed by 4 bases and J by 3 bases, leaving 17 bases between them. There are a few counts of this clone. The sample was blood. This chain uses TRBV27 with TRBJ2-3; perhaps TRBD1 as D (7 bases). The receptor comes from a man in his fifties or sixties in good health. The CDR3 reads CASSSLGGGRTDTQYF. CDR3 in DNA: TGTGCCAGCAGTTCACTCGGAGGGGGCCGGACAGATACGCAGTATTTT.